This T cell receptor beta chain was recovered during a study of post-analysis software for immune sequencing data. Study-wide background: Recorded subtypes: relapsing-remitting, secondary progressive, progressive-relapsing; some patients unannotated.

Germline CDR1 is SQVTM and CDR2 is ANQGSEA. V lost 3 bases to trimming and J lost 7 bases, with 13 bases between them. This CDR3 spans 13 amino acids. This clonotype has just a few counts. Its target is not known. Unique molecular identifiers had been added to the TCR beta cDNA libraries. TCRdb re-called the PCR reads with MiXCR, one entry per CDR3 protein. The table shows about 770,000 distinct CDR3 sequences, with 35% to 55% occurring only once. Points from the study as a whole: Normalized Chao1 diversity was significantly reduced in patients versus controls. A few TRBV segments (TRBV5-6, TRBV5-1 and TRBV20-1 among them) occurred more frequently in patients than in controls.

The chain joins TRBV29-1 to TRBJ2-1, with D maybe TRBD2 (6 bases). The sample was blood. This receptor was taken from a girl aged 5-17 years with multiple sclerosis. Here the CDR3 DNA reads TGCAGCGTTGAGATGCAGGCGGGGAATGAGCAGTTCTTC. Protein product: CSVEMQAGNEQFF.